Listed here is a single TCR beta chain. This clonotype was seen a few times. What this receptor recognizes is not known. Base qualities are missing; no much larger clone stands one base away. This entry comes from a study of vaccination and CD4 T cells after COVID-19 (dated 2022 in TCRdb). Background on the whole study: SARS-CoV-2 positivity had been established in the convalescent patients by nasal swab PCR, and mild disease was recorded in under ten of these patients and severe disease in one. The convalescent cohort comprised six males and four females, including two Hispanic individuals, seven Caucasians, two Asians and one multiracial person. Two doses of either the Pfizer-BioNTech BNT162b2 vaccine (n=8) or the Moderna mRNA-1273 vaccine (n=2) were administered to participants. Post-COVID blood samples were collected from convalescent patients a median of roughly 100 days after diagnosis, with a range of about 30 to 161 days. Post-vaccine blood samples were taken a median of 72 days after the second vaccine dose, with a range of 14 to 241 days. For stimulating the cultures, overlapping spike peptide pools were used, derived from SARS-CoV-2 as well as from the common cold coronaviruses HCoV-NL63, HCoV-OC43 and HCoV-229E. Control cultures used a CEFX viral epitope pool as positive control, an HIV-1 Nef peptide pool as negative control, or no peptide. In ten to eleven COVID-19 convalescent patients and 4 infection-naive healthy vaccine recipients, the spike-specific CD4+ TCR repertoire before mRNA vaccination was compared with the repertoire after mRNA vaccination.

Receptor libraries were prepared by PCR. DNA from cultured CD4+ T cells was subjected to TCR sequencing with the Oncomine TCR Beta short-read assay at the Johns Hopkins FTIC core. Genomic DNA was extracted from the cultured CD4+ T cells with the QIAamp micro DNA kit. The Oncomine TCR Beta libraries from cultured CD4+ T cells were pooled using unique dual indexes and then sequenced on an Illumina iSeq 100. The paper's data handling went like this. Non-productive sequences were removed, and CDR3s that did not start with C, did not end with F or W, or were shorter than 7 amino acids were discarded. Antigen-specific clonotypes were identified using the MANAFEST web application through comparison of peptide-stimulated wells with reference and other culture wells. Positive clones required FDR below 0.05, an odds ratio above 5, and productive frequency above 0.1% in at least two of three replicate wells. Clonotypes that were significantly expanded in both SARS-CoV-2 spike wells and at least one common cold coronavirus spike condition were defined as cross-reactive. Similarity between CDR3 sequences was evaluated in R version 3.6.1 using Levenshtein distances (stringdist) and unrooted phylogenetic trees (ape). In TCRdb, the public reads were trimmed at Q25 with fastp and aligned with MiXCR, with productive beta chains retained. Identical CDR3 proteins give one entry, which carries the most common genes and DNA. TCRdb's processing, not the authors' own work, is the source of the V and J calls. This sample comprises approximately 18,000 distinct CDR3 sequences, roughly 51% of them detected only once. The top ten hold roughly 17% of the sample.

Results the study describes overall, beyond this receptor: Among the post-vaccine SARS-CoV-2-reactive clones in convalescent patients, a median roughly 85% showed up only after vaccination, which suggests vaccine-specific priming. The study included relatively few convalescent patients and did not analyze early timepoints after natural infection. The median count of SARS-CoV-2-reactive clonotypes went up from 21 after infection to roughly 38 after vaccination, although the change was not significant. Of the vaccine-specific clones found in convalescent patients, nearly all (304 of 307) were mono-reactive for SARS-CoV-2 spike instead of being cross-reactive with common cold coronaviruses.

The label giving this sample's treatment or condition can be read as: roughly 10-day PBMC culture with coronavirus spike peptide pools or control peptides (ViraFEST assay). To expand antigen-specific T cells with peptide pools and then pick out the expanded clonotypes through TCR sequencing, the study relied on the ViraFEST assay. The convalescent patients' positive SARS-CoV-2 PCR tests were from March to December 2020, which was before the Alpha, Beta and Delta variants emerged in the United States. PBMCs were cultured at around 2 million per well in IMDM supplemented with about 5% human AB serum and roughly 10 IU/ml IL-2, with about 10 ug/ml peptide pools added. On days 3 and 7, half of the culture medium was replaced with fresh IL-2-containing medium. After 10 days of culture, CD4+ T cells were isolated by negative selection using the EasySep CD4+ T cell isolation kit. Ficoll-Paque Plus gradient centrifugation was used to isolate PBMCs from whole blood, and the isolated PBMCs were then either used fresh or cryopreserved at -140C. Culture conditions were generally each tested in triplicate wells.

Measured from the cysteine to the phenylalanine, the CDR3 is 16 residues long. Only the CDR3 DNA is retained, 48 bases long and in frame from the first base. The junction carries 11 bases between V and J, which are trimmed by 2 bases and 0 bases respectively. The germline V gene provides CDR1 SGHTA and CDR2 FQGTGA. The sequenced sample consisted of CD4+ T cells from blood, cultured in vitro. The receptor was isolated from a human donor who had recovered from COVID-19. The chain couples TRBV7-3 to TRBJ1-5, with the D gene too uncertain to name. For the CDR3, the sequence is CASSLPTAISNQPQHF. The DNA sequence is TGTGCCAGCAGCTTACCTACAGCGATTAGCAATCAGCCCCAGCATTTT.